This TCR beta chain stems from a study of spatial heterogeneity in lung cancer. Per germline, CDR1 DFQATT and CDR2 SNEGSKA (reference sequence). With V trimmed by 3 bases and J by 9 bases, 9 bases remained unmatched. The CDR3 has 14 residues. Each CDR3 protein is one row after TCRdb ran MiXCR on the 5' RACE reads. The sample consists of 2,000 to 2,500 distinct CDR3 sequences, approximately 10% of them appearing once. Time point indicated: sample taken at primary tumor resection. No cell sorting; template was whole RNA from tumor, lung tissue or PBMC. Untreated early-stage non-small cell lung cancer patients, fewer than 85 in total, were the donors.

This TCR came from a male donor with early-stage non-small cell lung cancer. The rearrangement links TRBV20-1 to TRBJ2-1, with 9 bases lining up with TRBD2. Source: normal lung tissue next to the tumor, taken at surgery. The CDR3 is CSASRSSGKPEQFF. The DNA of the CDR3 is TGCAGTGCTAGCCGGTCTAGCGGGAAACCTGAGCAGTTCTTC.